This T cell receptor beta chain was observed in a study of technical replicates of blood from a few donors. Germline V lookup: CDR1 MNHNS, CDR2 SASEGT. The germline V and J ends were trimmed by 2 bases and 0 bases, with 8 bases remaining between them. The CDR3 loop spans 15 amino acids. TCRdb's table, derived via immunoSEQ multiplex PCR, lists solely in-frame clones and lacks some. Of tens of thousands of clones detected, almost 99% appear once; the ten largest clones hold less than 0.25%. Sequenced: T cells isolated from PBMCs. This chain joins TRBV6-1 and TRBJ1-3; no definite D call. This clonotype originated in a human donor in good health. The CDR3 coding sequence is TGTGCCAGCAGTGAAAGCTCCTACTCTGGAAACACCATATATTTT. The encoded protein is CASSESSYSGNTIYF.